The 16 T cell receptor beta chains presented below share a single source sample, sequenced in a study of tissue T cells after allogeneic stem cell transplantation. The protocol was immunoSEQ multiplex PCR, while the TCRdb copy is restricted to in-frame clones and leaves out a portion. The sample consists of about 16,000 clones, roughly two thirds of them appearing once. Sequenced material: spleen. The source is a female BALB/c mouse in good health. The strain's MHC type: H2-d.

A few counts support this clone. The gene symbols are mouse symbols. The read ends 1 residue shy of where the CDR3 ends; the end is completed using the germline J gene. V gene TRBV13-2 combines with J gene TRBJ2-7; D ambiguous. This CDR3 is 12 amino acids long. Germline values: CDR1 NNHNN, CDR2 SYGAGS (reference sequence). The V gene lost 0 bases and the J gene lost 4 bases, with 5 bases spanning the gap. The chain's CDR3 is CASGDVKYEQYF. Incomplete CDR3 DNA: TGTGCCAGCGGTGATGTCAAATATGAACAGTAC.

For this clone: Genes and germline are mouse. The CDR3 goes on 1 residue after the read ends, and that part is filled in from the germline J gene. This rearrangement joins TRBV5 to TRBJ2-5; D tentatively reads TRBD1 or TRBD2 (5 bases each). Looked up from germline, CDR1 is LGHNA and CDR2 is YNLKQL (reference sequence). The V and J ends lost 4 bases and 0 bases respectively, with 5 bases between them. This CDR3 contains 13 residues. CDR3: CASSRDNQDTQYF. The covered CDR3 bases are TGTGCCAGCAGCCGGGACAACCAAGACACCCAGTAC.

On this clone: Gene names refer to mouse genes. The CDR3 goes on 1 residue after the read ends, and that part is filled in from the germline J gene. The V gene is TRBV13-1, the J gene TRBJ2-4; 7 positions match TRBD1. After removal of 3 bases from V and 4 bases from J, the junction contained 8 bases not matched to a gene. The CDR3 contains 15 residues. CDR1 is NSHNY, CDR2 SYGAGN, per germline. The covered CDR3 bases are TGTGCCAGCAGTGGACAGGGAAGAGCGGAAAACACCTTGTAC. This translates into CASSGQGRAENTLY. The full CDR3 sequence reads CASSGQGRAENTLYF.

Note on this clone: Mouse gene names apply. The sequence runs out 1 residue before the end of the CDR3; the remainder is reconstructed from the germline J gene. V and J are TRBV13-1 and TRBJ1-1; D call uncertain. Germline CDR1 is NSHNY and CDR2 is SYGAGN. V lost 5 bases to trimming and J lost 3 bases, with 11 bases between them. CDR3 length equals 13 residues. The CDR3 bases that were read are TGTGCCAGCAGGTCAGGTTGGGACACAGAAGTCTTC. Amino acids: CASRSGWDTEVF. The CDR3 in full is CASRSGWDTEVFF.

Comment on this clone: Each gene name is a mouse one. The CDR3 here is CASGDALNSGNTLYF. The covered CDR3 bases are TGTGCCAGCGGTGATGCCCTGAATTCTGGAAATACGCTCTAT. The chain carries TRBV13-2 and TRBJ1-3; D unclear. Coverage ceases 1 residue before the CDR3 finishes, and the germline J gene fills in the end. Germline lookup yields CDR1 NNHNN and CDR2 SYGAGS (reference sequence). V was pared by 0 bases and J by 0 bases, with 7 bases between. This CDR3 spans 15 amino acids.

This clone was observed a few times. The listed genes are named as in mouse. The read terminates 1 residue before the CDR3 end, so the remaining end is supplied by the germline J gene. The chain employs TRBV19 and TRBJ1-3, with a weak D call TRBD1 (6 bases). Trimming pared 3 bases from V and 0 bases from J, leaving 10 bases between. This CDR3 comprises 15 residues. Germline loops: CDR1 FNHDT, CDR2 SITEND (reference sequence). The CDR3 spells CASSKGQNSGNTLYF. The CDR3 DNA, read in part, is TGTGCCAGCAGTAAGGGACAAAATTCTGGAAATACGCTCTAT.

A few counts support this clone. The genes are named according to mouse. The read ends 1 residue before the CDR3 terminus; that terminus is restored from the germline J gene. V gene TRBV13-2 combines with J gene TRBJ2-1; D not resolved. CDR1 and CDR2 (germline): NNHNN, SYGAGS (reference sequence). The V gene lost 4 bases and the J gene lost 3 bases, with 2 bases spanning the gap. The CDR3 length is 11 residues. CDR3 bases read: TGTGCCAGCGGTAGCTATGCTGAGCAGTTC. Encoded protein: CASGSYAEQF. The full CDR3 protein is CASGSYAEQFF.

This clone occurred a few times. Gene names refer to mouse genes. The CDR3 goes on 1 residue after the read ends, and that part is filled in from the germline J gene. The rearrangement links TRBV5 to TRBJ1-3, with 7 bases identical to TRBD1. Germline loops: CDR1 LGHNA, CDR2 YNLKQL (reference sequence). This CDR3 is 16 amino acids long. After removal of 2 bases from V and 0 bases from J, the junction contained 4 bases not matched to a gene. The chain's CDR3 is CASSQNRGDSGNTLYF. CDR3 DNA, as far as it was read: TGTGCCAGCAGCCAAAACAGGGGCGATTCTGGAAATACGCTCTAT.

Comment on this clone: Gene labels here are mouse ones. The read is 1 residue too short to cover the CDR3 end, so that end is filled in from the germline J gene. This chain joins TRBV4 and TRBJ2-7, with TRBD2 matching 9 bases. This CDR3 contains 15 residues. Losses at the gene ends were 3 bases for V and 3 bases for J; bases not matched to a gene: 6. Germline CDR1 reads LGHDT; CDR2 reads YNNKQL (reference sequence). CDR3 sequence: CASSYVWGGRYEQYF. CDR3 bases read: TGTGCCAGCAGCTATGTCTGGGGGGGGCGCTATGAACAGTAC.

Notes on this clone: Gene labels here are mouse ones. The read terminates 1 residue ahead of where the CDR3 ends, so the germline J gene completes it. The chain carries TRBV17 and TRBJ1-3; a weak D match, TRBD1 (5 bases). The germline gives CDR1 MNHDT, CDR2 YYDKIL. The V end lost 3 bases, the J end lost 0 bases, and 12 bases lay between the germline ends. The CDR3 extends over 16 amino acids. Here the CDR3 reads CASSRGGDNSGNTLYF. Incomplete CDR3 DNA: TGTGCTAGCAGTAGGGGGGGAGATAATTCTGGAAATACGCTCTAT.

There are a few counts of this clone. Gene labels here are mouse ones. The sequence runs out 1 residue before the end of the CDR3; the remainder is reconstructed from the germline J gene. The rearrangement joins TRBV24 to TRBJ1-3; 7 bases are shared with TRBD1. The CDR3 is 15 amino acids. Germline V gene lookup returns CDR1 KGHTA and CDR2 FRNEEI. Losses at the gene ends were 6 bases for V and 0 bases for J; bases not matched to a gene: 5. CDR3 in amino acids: CASSSGQNSGNTLYF. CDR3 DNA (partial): TGTGCCAGCAGCTCGGGACAGAATTCTGGAAATACGCTCTAT.

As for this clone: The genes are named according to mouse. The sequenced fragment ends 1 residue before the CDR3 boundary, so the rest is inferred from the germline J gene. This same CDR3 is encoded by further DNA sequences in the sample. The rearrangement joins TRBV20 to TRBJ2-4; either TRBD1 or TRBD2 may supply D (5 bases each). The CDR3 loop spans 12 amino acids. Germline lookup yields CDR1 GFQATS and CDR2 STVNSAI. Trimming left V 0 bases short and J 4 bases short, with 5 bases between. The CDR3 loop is CGAREGENTLYF. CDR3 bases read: TGTGGTGCTAGGGAGGGGGAAAACACCTTGTAC.

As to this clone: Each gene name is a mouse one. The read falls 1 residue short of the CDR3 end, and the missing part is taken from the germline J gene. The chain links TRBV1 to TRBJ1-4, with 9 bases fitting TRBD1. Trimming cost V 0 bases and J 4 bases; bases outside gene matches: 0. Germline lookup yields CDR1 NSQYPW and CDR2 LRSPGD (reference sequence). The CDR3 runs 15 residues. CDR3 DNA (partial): TGCACCTGCAGTGCAGAGACAGGGGGCAACGAAAGATTATTT. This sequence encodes CTCSAETGGNERLF. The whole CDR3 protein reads CTCSAETGGNERLFF.

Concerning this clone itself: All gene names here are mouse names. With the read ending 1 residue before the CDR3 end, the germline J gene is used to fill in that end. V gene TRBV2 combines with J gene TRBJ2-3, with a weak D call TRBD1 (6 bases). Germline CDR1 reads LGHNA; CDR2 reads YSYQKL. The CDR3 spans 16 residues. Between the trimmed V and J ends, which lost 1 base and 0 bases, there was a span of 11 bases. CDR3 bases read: TGTGCCAGCAGCCAAGCCAGGGGATCTAGTGCAGAAACGCTGTAT. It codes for CASSQARGSSAETLY. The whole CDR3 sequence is CASSQARGSSAETLYF.

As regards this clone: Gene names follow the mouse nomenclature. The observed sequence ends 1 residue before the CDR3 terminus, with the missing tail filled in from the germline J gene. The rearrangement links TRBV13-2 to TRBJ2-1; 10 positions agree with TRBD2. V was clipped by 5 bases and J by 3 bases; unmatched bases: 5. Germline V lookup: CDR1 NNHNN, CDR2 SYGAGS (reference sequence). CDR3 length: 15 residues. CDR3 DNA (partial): TGTGCCAGCGGGAAAACTGGGGGGGTCTATGCTGAGCAGTTC. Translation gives CASGKTGGVYAEQF. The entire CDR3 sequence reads CASGKTGGVYAEQFF.

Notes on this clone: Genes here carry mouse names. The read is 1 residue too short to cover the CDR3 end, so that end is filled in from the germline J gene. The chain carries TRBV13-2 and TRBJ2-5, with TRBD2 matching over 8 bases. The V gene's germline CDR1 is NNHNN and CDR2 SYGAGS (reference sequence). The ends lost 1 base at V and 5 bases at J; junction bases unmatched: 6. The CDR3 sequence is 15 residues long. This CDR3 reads CASGDSGGRRDTQYF. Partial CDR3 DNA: TGTGCCAGCGGTGATTCGGGGGGGCGACGAGACACCCAGTAC.